This passage covers 8 T cell receptor beta chains from one sample sequenced in a study of blood T cell repertoires in COVID-19. Libraries were prepared by immunoSEQ multiplex PCR; TCRdb keeps only in-frame clonotypes and omits some of them. This repertoire shows 200,000 or so clones, approximately 80% found once; its top ten account for 1.5% to 2%. Material: PBMCs or T cells enriched from blood (not recorded which). Every receptor here comes from a man between 60 and 70 years old who had recovered from COVID-19.

The gene calls are TRBV4-3 and TRBJ1-6; D might be TRBD1 (5 bases). Trimming cost V 4 bases and J 9 bases, with 16 bases left between them. Germline CDR1 is LGHNA and CDR2 is YSLEER. CDR3 length equals 15 residues. The CDR3 DNA is TGCGCCAGCAGCCGGGGGGATGGTTTAAGTTCACCCCTCCACTTT. Amino acids: CASSRGDGLSSPLHF.

The chain combines TRBV3-1 (or the pseudogene TRBV3-2) with TRBJ1-2; TRBD1 might be the D (5 bases). V was pared by 0 bases and J by 4 bases, with 9 bases between. Germline lookup yields CDR1 LGHDT and CDR2 YNNKEL (reference sequence). The CDR3 sequence is 14 residues long. The CDR3 loop reads CASSQDSRGYGYTF. DNA for the CDR3: TGTGCCAGCAGCCAAGATAGTAGGGGCTATGGCTACACCTTC.

The chain carries TRBV29-1 and TRBJ2-1; D possibly corresponds to TRBD2 (7 bases). The length of the CDR3 is 17 residues. V lost 4 bases and J 6 bases, leaving 25 bases between the germline ends. Looked up from germline, CDR1 is SQVTM and CDR2 is ANQGSEA. This CDR3 reads CSVVPTTGIGGGNEQFF. As DNA, the CDR3 is TGCAGCGTTGTACCGACAACAGGGATTGGCGGGGGCAATGAGCAGTTCTTC.

The J gene is TRBJ2-3, the V gene TRBV27; 9 bases map to TRBD1. Germline lookup yields CDR1 MNHEY and CDR2 SMNVEV (reference sequence). V was clipped by 5 bases and J by 2 bases; unmatched bases: 5. The CDR3 totals 15 residues. As DNA, the CDR3 is TGTGCCAGCAGTGGTGACAGGGGGTTCACAGATACGCAGTATTTT. The encoded protein is CASSGDRGFTDTQYF.

This clone was counted a single time. This CDR3 is CASSGPRDRSTDTQYF. As DNA, the CDR3 is TGTGCCAGCTCAGGACCCCGGGACAGGAGCACAGATACGCAGTATTTT. The chain has TRBV18 and TRBJ2-3; TRBD1 agrees at 8 bases. The CDR3 sequence is 16 residues long. V was clipped by 5 bases and J by 0 bases; unmatched bases: 7. The germline CDR1 and CDR2 sequences are KGHSH and LQKENI.

The V and J genes are TRBV6-1 and TRBJ1-2, with a weak D call TRBD1 (5 bases). The V gene lost 6 bases and the J gene lost 3 bases, with 14 bases spanning the gap. The CDR3 totals 14 residues. Germline V gene lookup returns CDR1 MNHNS and CDR2 SASEGT. CDR3 loop: CASRSGGSDYGYTF. The CDR3 bases are TGTGCCAGCAGGTCCGGGGGTTCTGACTATGGCTACACCTTC.

V and J are TRBV19 and TRBJ1-6; D gene uncertain. V lost 3 bases, J lost 9 bases, and 15 bases lay in between. The germline V gene encodes CDR1 LNHDA and CDR2 SQIVND (reference sequence). This CDR3 is 15 amino acids long. The DNA for the CDR3 is TGTGCCAGTAGTATTTCGGCGCAGGTTGCTTCACCCCTCCACTTT. Its translation: CASSISAQVASPLHF.

The chain recombines TRBV15 with TRBJ2-7; D call uncertain. Trimming left V 0 bases short and J 0 bases short, with 9 bases between. This CDR3 has 15 residues. Looked up from germline, CDR1 is LNHNV and CDR2 is YYDKDF (reference sequence). The CDR3 nucleotides are TGTGCCACCAGCAGAGATCCGGTTAGCTCCTACGAGCAGTACTTC. It yields the protein CATSRDPVSSYEQYF.